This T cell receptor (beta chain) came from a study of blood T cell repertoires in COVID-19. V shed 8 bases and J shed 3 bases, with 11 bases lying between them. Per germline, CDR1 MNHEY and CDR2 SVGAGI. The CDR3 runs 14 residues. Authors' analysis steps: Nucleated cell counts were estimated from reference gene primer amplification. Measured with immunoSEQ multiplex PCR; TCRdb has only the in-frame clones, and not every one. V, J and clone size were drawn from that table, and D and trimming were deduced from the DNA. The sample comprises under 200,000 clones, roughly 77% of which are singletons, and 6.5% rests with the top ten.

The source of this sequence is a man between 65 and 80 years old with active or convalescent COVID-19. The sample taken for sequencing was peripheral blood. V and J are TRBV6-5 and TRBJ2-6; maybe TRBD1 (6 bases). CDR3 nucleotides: TGTGCCAGCGCTAGGGGGTTTGGGGCCAACGTCCTGACTTTC. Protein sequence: CASARGFGANVLTF.